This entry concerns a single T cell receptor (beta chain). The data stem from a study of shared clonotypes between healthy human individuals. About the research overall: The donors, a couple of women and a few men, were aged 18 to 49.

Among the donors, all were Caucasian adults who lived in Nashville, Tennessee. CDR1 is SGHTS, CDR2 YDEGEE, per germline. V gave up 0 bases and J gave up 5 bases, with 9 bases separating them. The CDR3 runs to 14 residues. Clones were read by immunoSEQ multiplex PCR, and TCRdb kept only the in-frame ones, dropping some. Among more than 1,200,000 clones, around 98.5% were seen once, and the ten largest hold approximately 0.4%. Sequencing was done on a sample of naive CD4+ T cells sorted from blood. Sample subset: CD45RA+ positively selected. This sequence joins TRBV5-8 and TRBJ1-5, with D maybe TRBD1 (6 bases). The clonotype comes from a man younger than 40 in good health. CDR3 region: CASSLAGVYQPQHF. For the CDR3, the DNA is TGTGCCAGCAGCTTGGCAGGGGTTTATCAGCCCCAGCATTTT.